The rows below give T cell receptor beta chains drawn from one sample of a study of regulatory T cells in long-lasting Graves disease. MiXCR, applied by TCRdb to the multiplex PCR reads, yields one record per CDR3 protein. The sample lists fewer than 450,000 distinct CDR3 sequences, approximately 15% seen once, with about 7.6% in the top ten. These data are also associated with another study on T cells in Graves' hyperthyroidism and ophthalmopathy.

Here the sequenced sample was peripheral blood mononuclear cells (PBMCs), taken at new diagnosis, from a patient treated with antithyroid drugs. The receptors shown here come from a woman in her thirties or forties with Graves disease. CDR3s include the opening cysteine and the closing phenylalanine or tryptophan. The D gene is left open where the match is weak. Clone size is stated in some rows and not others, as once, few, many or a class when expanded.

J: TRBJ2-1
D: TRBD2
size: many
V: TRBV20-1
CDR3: CSARPGLAGSSYNEQFF
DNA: TGCAGTGCTAGGCCCGGACTAGCGGGAAGCTCCTACAATGAGCAGTTCTTC

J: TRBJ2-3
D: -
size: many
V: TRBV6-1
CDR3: CASSEAVVGGTDTQYF
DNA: TGTGCCAGCAGTGAAGCAGTGGTGGGGGGCACAGATACGCAGTATTTT

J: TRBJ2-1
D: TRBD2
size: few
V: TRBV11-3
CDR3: CASSLIWTSGAISSYNEQFF
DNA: TGTGCCAGCAGTCTTATCTGGACTAGCGGGGCGATTAGCTCCTACAATGAGCAGTTCTTC

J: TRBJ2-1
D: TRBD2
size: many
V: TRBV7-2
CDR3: CASSQKGGLAGGIFNEQFF
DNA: TGTGCCAGCAGCCAGAAAGGGGGACTAGCGGGAGGAATTTTCAATGAGCAGTTCTTC

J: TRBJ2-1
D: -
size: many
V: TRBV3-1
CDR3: CASSPRDSNNEQFF
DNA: TGTGCCAGCAGCCCCCGAGACTCGAACAATGAGCAGTTCTTC

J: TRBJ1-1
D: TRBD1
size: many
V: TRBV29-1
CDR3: CSALTGGSTEAFF
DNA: TGCAGCGCCCTGACAGGGGGGAGCACTGAAGCTTTCTTT

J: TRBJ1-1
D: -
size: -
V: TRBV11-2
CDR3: CASSQERRTEAFF
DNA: TGTGCCAGCAGCCAAGAACGGAGGACTGAAGCTTTCTTT

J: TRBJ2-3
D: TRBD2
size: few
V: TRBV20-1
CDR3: CSAREIAGESGDTQYF
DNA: TGCAGTGCTAGAGAAATAGCGGGAGAGTCCGGTGATACGCAGTATTTT

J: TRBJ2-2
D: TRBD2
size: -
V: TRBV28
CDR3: CAIASGLAGNTGELFF
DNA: TGTGCCATCGCCTCGGGACTAGCGGGGAACACCGGGGAGCTGTTTTTT

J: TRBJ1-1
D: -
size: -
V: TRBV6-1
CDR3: CASSQRDGEAFF
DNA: TGTGCCAGCAGTCAGCGGGACGGTGAAGCTTTCTTT

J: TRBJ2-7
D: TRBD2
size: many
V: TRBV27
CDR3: CASSTRTSGAPYEQYF
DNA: TGTGCCAGCAGTACCCGGACTAGCGGGGCCCCCTACGAGCAGTACTTC

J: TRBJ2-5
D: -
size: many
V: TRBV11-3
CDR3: CASSLVWVEQETQYF
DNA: TGTGCCAGCAGCTTAGTTTGGGTGGAACAAGAGACCCAGTACTTC

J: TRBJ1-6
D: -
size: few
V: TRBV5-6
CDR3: CASSFTGTPDSPLHF
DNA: TGTGCCAGCAGCTTCACCGGGACGCCGGATTCACCCCTCCACTTT

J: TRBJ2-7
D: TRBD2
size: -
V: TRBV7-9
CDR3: CASSAKGTSFYEQYF
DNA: TGTGCCAGCAGCGCAAAGGGGACTAGCTTTTACGAGCAGTACTTC

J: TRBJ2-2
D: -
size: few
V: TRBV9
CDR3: CASSPRQTGELFF
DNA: TGTGCCAGCAGCCCCCGTCAAACCGGGGAGCTGTTTTTT

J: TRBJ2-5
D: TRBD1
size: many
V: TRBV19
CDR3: CASSIDLDRGLVVQETQYF
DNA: TGTGCCAGTAGTATAGACCTGGACAGGGGGCTCGTAGTCCAAGAGACCCAGTACTTC

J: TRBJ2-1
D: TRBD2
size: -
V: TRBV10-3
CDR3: CAIKLAGGDYNEQFF
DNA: TGTGCCATCAAACTAGCGGGAGGTGACTACAATGAGCAGTTCTTC

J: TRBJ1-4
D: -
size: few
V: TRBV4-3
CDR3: CASSQDGVGAREKLFF
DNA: TGCGCCAGCAGCCAAGATGGGGTCGGGGCAAGGGAAAAACTGTTTTTT

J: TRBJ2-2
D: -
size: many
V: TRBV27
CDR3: CASSWTPQGTGELFF
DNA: TGTGCCAGCAGTTGGACCCCACAAGGCACCGGGGAGCTGTTTTTT

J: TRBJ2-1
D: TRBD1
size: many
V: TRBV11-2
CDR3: CASSTDRVVDEQFF
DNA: TGTGCCAGCAGCACCGACAGGGTCGTCGATGAGCAGTTCTTC

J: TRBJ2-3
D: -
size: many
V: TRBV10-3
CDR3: CAARGQSTDTQYF
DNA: TGTGCCGCCCGAGGACAGAGCACAGATACGCAGTATTTT